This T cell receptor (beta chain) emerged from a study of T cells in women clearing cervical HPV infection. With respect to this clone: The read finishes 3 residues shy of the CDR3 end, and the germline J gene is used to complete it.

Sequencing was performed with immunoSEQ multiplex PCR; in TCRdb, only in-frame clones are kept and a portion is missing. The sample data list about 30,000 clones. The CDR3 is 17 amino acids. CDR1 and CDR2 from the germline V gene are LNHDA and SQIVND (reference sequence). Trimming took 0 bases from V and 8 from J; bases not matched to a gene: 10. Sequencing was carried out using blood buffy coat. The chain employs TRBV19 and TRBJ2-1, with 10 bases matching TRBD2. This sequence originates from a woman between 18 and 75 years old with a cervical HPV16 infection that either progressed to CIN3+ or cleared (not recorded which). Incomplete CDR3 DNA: TGTGCCAGTAGTATAGATAGGGCTAGCGGGAGTTTCGATGAG. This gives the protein CASSIDRASGSFDE. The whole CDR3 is CASSIDRASGSFDEQFF.